This T cell receptor beta chain was captured by sequencing in a study of T cell changes during pregnancy in multiple sclerosis. Germline CDR1 and CDR2: SGHNT and YYREEE (reference sequence). The V gene end was trimmed by 2 bases and the J gene end by 1 base; junction bases not matched to a gene: 2. The CDR3 is made up of 14 amino acids. Some clones are missing from TCRdb's copy, which holds only in-frame ones; the method was immunoSEQ multiplex PCR. The table lists tens of thousands of clones, 85% to 95% of them singletons, with 1% to 1.5% in the top ten. The gene calls are TRBV5-4 and TRBJ1-2; 7 bases are shared with TRBD1. The material sequenced was peripheral blood. This TCR was sampled from a female donor with multiple sclerosis, enrolled in a pregnancy study. The CDR3 coding sequence is TGTGCCAGCAGCTTAAGACAGGGTAACTATGGCTACACCTTC. Translation gives CASSLRQGNYGYTF.